This TCR beta chain was recorded in a study of cytomegalovirus exposure and HLA in healthy donors (dated by TCRdb to 2016 to 2017). For the study in its entirety: According to a later analysis, the approximately 120 validation repertoires were produced on the same platform as the 666 repertoires of the first cohort. The study aimed to test whether signatures of past pathogen exposure could be identified by cataloging public T cell receptors. In addition to the first cohort of 666 subjects, a separate validation cohort of approximately 110 different subjects was used. High-throughput TCR immunosequencing, statistical association of individual TCRs with disease status, and machine learning were combined to predict cytomegalovirus infection status. The paper's findings and limits, for the study overall: The authors suggested that the approach could potentially be generalized to other disease states and immunological phenotypes. A later analysis lacked HLA typing for the validation cohort, so it scored co-occurrence in that cohort across all 110 or so repertoires. The classifier was reported to diagnose cytomegalovirus status with high specificity and sensitivity in both the original and validation cohorts. Most TCR sequences were seen in very few donors, while some public TCRs were found in many individuals. In vitro tests confirmed that a few of the cytomegalovirus-associated TCR beta chains recognize cytomegalovirus antigens. A later analysis found that TCRs clustered in the first cohort also tended to co-occur in the 120 validation repertoires, with 94% of cluster scores above 0. In the study, about 150 TCR beta chains were listed as associated with cytomegalovirus.

The donors belonged to the validation cohort of under 150 subjects, which was separate from the roughly 700-subject first cohort. Library construction relied on the immunoSEQ multiplex PCR assay. The original pipeline was this. To diagnose cytomegalovirus status from the catalog of TCR beta chain sequences, a statistical classification framework was built. Not all clones reach the TCRdb copy of this immuneACCESS table, which keeps in-frame sequences only. Checked studies attribute under half of the gap to unresolved V genes and leave the rest unexplained. V and J calls and clone size come straight from that table; D and trimming were deduced from the DNA. Within this sample are 250,000 to 350,000 clones, with around 90% of them counted one time only. The top ten clones comprise roughly 0.88% of the sample. In regard to this clone: Its antigen remains undetermined. A read error may produce the germline difference seen at one junction end. Other DNA sequences in this specimen translate into the identical CDR3.

The germline V gene gives CDR1 as SQVTM and CDR2 as ANQGSEA. The CDR3, cysteine through phenylalanine, is 12 amino acids long. This entry keeps only the CDR3 DNA: 36 bases, framed from base 1. The chain couples TRBV29-1 to TRBJ1-2; 7 central bases correspond to TRBD1. The specimen was PBMCs. The clonotype comes from a man aged 30 to 45 in good health and CMV-seronegative. The DNA sequence follows: TGCAGCGTGGAAGACAGGGCCTATGGCTACACCTTC. This encodes CSVEDRAYGYTF.